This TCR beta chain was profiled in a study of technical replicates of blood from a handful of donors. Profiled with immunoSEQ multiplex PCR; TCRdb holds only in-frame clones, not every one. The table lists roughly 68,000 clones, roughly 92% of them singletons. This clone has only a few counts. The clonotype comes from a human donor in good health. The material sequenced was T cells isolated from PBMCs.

The CDR3 DNA reads as TGCGCCAGCAGCGATAGACAGGGGTTCGGCTACACCTTC. Protein product: CASSDRQGFGYTF. The rearrangement uses TRBV5-1 and TRBJ1-2, with TRBD1 identical over 8 bases. CDR3 length equals 13 residues. V trimming: 4 bases; J trimming: 8 bases; junction bases outside the gene matches: 7. The germline gives CDR1 SGHRS, CDR2 YFSETQ.